These 25 T cell receptor beta chains came from one sample sequenced in a study of cytomegalovirus exposure and HLA in healthy donors. Sequencing used immunoSEQ multiplex PCR; TCRdb keeps in-frame clones, though not all of them. Among over 85,000 clones, around nine tenths were seen once, and the ten largest hold 1.5% to 2%. Specimen: PBMCs. The source of these receptors is a woman younger than 30 in good health and CMV-seronegative.

V usage is TRBV5-1 and J usage is TRBJ1-1, with TRBD1 as a possible D gene (6 bases). CDR3 length equals 16 residues. CDR1 is SGHRS and CDR2 is YFSETQ in the germline V gene. Trimming took off 1 base at V and 0 bases at J, with 13 bases between the two ends. Written as DNA, the CDR3 is TGCGCCAGCAGCTTGATCGGACAGATCATGAACACTGAAGCTTTCTTT. It is translated as CASSLIGQIMNTEAFF.

The chain combines TRBV9 with TRBJ2-1; D is perhaps TRBD1 (5 bases). V gave up 1 base and J gave up 12 bases, with 11 bases separating them. The CDR3 contains 12 residues. CDR1 SGDLS and CDR2 YYNGEE come from the germline V gene. The CDR3 sequence: CASSVWQGGQFF. The DNA of the CDR3 is TGTGCCAGCAGCGTATGGCAGGGCGGGCAGTTCTTC.

V is TRBV30 and J is TRBJ1-1; 7 positions agree with TRBD1. The junction had 4 bases not matched to a gene; V was cut back by 5 bases and J by 1 base. The CDR3 has 13 amino acids. CDR1 and CDR2 from the germline V gene are GTSNPN and SVGIG (reference sequence). This chain's CDR3 is CAWAGQRNTEAFF. CDR3 bases: TGTGCCTGGGCGGGACAGCGGAACACTGAAGCTTTCTTT.

This clone has only a few counts. The chain uses TRBV28 and TRBJ2-2; no clear D. The germline V gene encodes CDR1 MDHEN and CDR2 SYDVKM. V lost 8 bases and J lost 4, with 8 bases in between. The CDR3 is 12 residues long. The CDR3 nucleotides read TGTGCCAGCCTCCCGGGCACCGGGGAGCTGTTTTTT. Its protein is CASLPGTGELFF. Looking up the rest from reference TRBV28 and TRBJ2-2 gives the full variable domain: DVKVTQSSRYLVKRTGEKVFLECVQDMDHENMFWYRQDPGLGLRLIYFSYDVKMKEKGDIPEGYSVSREKKERFSLILESASTNQTSMYLCASLPGTGELFFGEGSRLTVL.

The chain uses TRBV10-2 and TRBJ2-7, with D possibly matching TRBD2 (5 bases). V lost 6 bases, J lost 6 bases, and 9 bases lay in between. This CDR3 has 11 amino acids. Per the germline V gene, CDR1 is WSHSY and CDR2 is SAAADI. CDR3 bases: TGCGCCAGCAGGGTTGAGGGCGAGCAGTACTTC. The encoded protein is CASRVEGEQYF.

V and J are TRBV9 and TRBJ2-1, with TRBD2 matching 11 bases. With V trimmed by 3 bases and J by 4 bases, 3 bases remained unmatched. There are 15 residues in the CDR3. CDR1 is SGDLS, CDR2 YYNGEE, per germline. The CDR3 DNA follows: TGTGCCAGCAGCGGAACTAGCGGGGGATACAATGAGCAGTTCTTC. It is translated as CASSGTSGGYNEQFF. Based on the CDR3 plus reference TRBV9 and TRBJ2-1, the full variable domain is DSGVTQTPKHLITATGQRVTLRCSPRSGDLSVYWYQQSLDQGLQFLIQYYNGEERAKGNILERFSAQQFPDLHSELNLSSLELGDSALYFCASSGTSGGYNEQFFGPGTRLTVL.

The count of this clone is one. Here the CDR3 DNA reads TGTGCCAGCAGTGAAGCGGGGGGGAATGAGCAGTTCTTC. Translating gives CASSEAGGNEQFF. The chain couples TRBV2 to TRBJ2-1; 7 bases are a match to TRBD2. This CDR3 has 13 amino acids. V dropped 0 bases and J dropped 7; count of bases not matched to a gene: 0. CDR1 and CDR2 (germline): SNHLY, FYNNEI. The full variable domain, its missing parts supplied by reference TRBV2 and TRBJ2-1, is EPEVTQTPSHQVTQMGQEVILRCVPISNHLYFYWYRQILGQKVEFLVSFYNNEISEKSEIFDDQFSVERPDGSNFTLKIRSTKLEDSAMYFCASSEAGGNEQFFGPGTRLTVL.

In DNA, the CDR3 is TGTGCCAGCAGTCTCAGGGGGCGTGATCAGCCCCAGCATTTT. It yields the protein CASSLRGRDQPQHF. The genes are TRBV6-5 and TRBJ1-5; 8 bases are shared with TRBD1. Losses at the gene ends were 5 bases for V and 5 bases for J; bases not matched to a gene: 5. Germline V CDR1 and CDR2: MNHEY, SVGAGI. The CDR3 runs 14 residues.

The gene calls are TRBV5-1 and TRBJ2-2; D uncertain. The CDR3 consists of 13 residues. Trimming took 5 bases from V and 9 from J, leaving 14 bases between them. Germline lookup yields CDR1 SGHRS and CDR2 YFSETQ. The CDR3 loop is CASSLAGNRELFF. The DNA of the CDR3 is TGCGCCAGCAGTCTGGCAGGAAACCGGGAGCTGTTTTTT.

The rearrangement joins TRBV6-1 to TRBJ2-7; D might be TRBD1 (6 bases). The V gene lost 3 bases and the J gene lost 1 base, with 13 bases spanning the gap. CDR3 size: 15 residues. Germline V gene lookup returns CDR1 MNHNS and CDR2 SASEGT. CDR3 nucleotide sequence: TGTGCCAGCAGTGACGAGACCGGGACATCCTACGAGCAGTACTTC. Its translation is CASSDETGTSYEQYF.

The sample holds one count of this clone. This sequence joins TRBV29-1 and TRBJ1-2, with D maybe TRBD1 (5 bases). The V end lost 6 bases, the J end lost 8 bases, and 19 bases lay between the germline ends. This CDR3 is built from 13 residues. CDR1 and CDR2 from the germline V gene are SQVTM and ANQGSEA. CDR3 in DNA: TGCAGCGTATCCCTCACGGGACTGGAGGGCTACACCTTC. Translation gives CSVSLTGLEGYTF.

The chain links TRBV28 to TRBJ2-2, with a possible D match to TRBD1 (6 bases). Trimming removed 1 base from V and 7 bases from J, with 16 bases in between. Per germline, CDR1 MDHEN and CDR2 SYDVKM. The length of the CDR3 is 16 residues. In DNA, the CDR3 is TGTGCCAGCAGTTTATCGGGGCAGGGGTACATCGGGGAGCTGTTTTTT. Translating it yields CASSLSGQGYIGELFF. The full variable domain, its missing parts supplied by reference TRBV28 and TRBJ2-2, is DVKVTQSSRYLVKRTGEKVFLECVQDMDHENMFWYRQDPGLGLRLIYFSYDVKMKEKGDIPEGYSVSREKKERFSLILESASTNQTSMYLCASSLSGQGYIGELFFGEGSRLTVL.

The gene calls are TRBV14 and TRBJ2-7, with D perhaps matching TRBD2 (5 bases). The CDR3 runs 15 residues. Trimming left V 1 base short and J 3 bases short, with 13 bases between. Germline CDR1 reads SGHDN; CDR2 reads FVKESK. CDR3 sequence: CASSQVEGVFYEQYF. CDR3 DNA sequence: TGTGCCAGCAGCCAAGTCGAGGGAGTATTCTACGAGCAGTACTTC.

The gene calls are TRBV18 and TRBJ1-2; D is ambiguous. The V end was cut by 6 bases, the J end by 2 bases, with 16 bases between. Germline V gene lookup returns CDR1 KGHSH and CDR2 LQKENI. The CDR3 has 15 residues. In nucleotides, the CDR3 is TGTGCCAGCTCGTCCACGTCCAGTCCGAACTATGGCTACACCTTC. Translated, it gives CASSSTSSPNYGYTF.

The genes are TRBV5-1 and TRBJ2-2, with 7 bases that match TRBD1. This CDR3 has 16 amino acids. Trimming at V came to 3 bases and at J to 1 base, leaving 6 bases not matched to a gene. Germline V gives CDR1 SGHRS, CDR2 YFSETQ. CDR3 region: CASSSNRGVNTGELFF. CDR3 DNA sequence: TGCGCCAGCAGCTCTAACAGGGGAGTGAACACCGGGGAGCTGTTTTTT.

The chain has TRBV7-2 and TRBJ2-1; TRBD1 aligns across 7 bases. Trimming removed 4 bases from V and 8 bases from J; junction bases left unmatched: 5. From germline, CDR1 is SGHTA and CDR2 FQGNSA. The length of the CDR3 is 13 residues. The CDR3 nucleotides read TGTGCCAGCAGCTACGACAGGGTGTATGAGCAGTTCTTC. Its translation is CASSYDRVYEQFF. Based on the CDR3 plus reference TRBV7-2 and TRBJ2-1, the full variable domain is GAGVSQSPSNKVTEKGKDVELRCDPISGHTALYWYRQSLGQGLEFLIYFQGNSAPDKSGLPSDRFSAERTGGSVSTLTIQRTQQEDSAVYLCASSYDRVYEQFFGPGTRLTVL.

This chain uses TRBV30 with TRBJ1-2, with a weak D call TRBD1 (5 bases). There are 18 residues in the CDR3. Trimming removed 3 bases at V and 5 bases at J, with 28 bases between. CDR1 is GTSNPN and CDR2 is SVGIG in the germline V gene (reference sequence). This CDR3 reads CAWSPSPSGVPLAYGYTF. The CDR3 DNA reads as TGTGCCTGGAGCCCATCCCCTTCGGGGGTTCCCTTGGCGTATGGCTACACCTTC.

With respect to this clone: The junction shows a germline mismatch at one end, possibly a read error. CDR3 DNA sequence: TGCGCCAGCAGTTTGGGGACAACTATCACCGGGGAGCTGTTTTTT. Translating gives CASSLGTTITGELFF. This chain joins TRBV5-1 and TRBJ2-2; perhaps TRBD1 as D (6 bases). The length of the CDR3 is 15 residues. Germline lookup yields CDR1 SGHRS and CDR2 YFSETQ.

The chain is built from TRBV29-1 and TRBJ1-1; a weak D match, TRBD1 (5 bases). CDR1 is SQVTM and CDR2 is ANQGSEA in the germline V gene. Trimming removed 7 bases from V and 3 bases from J, with 12 bases in between. CDR3 length: 12 amino acids. The CDR3 DNA reads TGCAGCGCCCACGGGGGGTACACTGAAGCTTTCTTT. This sequence encodes CSAHGGYTEAFF.

The chain couples TRBV7-2 to TRBJ1-1; 8 bases align to TRBD1. Looked up from germline, CDR1 is SGHTA and CDR2 is FQGNSA. V lost 4 bases and J lost 4; bases outside the gene matches: 5. The length of the CDR3 is 14 residues. DNA of the CDR3: TGTGCCAGCAGCTACAGGGGGTCGAGCACTGAAGCTTTCTTT. Translated, it gives CASSYRGSSTEAFF. The full variable domain, completed using reference TRBV7-2 and TRBJ1-1, is GAGVSQSPSNKVTEKGKDVELRCDPISGHTALYWYRQSLGQGLEFLIYFQGNSAPDKSGLPSDRFSAERTGGSVSTLTIQRTQQEDSAVYLCASSYRGSSTEAFFGQGTRLTVV.

The chain joins TRBV5-5 to TRBJ1-5; D not certain. The CDR3 is 13 residues long. Germline values: CDR1 SGHKS, CDR2 YYEKEE (reference sequence). V gave up 2 bases and J gave up 6 bases, with 9 bases separating them. The CDR3 protein is CASSLRDFQPQHF. As DNA, the CDR3 is TGTGCCAGCAGCTTACGGGATTTTCAGCCCCAGCATTTT.

V is TRBV10-1 and J is TRBJ2-7; D not certain. Trimming removed 3 bases from V and 3 bases from J, with 15 bases in between. The CDR3 is 15 amino acids. CDR1 and CDR2 (germline): WNHNN, SYGVQD (reference sequence). In nucleotides, the CDR3 is TGCGCCAGCAGTGATGTCCGTAATAGCCACTACGAGCAGTACTTC. It translates to CASSDVRNSHYEQYF.

This chain connects TRBV10-3 to TRBJ1-1; D is undetermined. V was trimmed by 2 bases and J by 1 base, leaving 11 bases between them. The CDR3 is 15 residues long. Looked up from germline, CDR1 is ENHRY and CDR2 is SYGVKD. Here the CDR3 DNA reads TGTGCCATCAGTGAGCTAGCTTCAGGGAACACTGAAGCTTTCTTT. Translating it yields CAISELASGNTEAFF.

The genes are TRBV7-8 and TRBJ2-2; TRBD2 matches 13 bases. This CDR3 is 15 amino acids long. Germline V lookup: CDR1 SGHVS, CDR2 FQNEAQ. The J segment lost 11 bases and the V segment lost 5 bases, leaving 8 bases of the junction unmatched. CDR3 sequence: CASSLGLAGVGELFF. The CDR3 region has the DNA TGTGCCAGCAGCCTAGGACTAGCGGGAGTAGGAGAGCTGTTTTTT.

This clone showed up just once. The chain is built from TRBV5-6 and TRBJ2-1; 9 bases fit TRBD1. The CDR3 length is 15 residues. The J segment lost 3 bases and the V segment lost 5 bases, leaving 6 bases of the junction unmatched. The V gene's germline CDR1 is SGHDT and CDR2 YYEEEE. Here the CDR3 reads CASSSRDRVYNEQFF. Here the CDR3 DNA reads TGTGCCAGCAGTTCCCGGGACAGGGTCTACAATGAGCAGTTCTTC.